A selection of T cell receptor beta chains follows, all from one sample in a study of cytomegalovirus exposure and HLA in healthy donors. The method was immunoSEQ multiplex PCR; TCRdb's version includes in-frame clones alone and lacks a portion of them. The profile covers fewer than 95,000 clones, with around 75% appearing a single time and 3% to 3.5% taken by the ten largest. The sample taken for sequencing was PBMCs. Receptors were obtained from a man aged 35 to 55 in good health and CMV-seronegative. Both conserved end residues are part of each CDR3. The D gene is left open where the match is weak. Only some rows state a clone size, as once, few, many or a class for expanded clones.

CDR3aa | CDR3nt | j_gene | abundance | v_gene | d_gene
CATQPNWGHYEQYF | TGTGCCACTCAACCCAATTGGGGACACTACGAGCAGTACTTC | TRBJ2-7 | . | TRBV27 | .
CASSQEGLAGGDDTQYF | TGCGCCAGCAGCCAAGAGGGACTAGCGGGGGGTGATGATACGCAGTATTTT | TRBJ2-3 | . | TRBV4-1 | TRBD2
CASSYSLEGAGETQYF | TGTGCCAGCAGTTACTCGTTGGAGGGGGCCGGTGAGACCCAGTACTTC | TRBJ2-5 | . | TRBV6-5 | .
CASSLTVETQYF | TGTGCCAGCAGCCTAACGGTGGAGACCCAGTACTTC | TRBJ2-5 | few | TRBV11-2 | .
CASSFGTSGGAIQFF | TGTGCCAGCAGCTTTGGGACTAGCGGGGGGGCCATACAGTTCTTC | TRBJ2-1 | . | TRBV7-2 | TRBD2
CAWSVLGTGGLYNSPLHF | TGTGCCTGGAGTGTACTGGGGACAGGGGGCCTCTATAATTCACCCCTCCACTTT | TRBJ1-6 | . | TRBV30 | TRBD1
CASSHGTGRGGGYTF | TGCGCCAGCAGCCACGGGACAGGGAGGGGAGGTGGCTACACCTTC | TRBJ1-2 | few | TRBV4-3 | TRBD1
CASSPGQGNQPQHF | TGTGCCAGTAGCCCGGGACAGGGCAATCAGCCCCAGCATTTT | TRBJ1-5 | . | TRBV19 | TRBD1
CASSQAPGNNRDYGYTF | TGTGCCAGCAGCCAGGCCCCAGGGAACAACCGGGACTATGGCTACACCTTC | TRBJ1-2 | . | TRBV4-2 | .
CASSLDRIASSYNSPLHF | TGTGCCAGCAGCTTAGATCGGATAGCGAGCTCCTATAATTCACCCCTCCACTTT | TRBJ1-6 | . | TRBV11-2 | .
CSVVRQGLCGYTF | TGCAGCGTTGTACGGCAGGGGCTCTGTGGCTACACCTTC | TRBJ1-2 | . | TRBV29-1 | .
CASSLTSMAGELFF | TGTGCCAGCAGCCTCACTAGCATGGCCGGGGAGCTGTTTTTT | TRBJ2-2 | . | TRBV6-4 | .
CASSFRQASGNTIYF | TGTGCCAGCAGCTTTCGGCAGGCCTCTGGAAACACCATATATTTT | TRBJ1-3 | . | TRBV7-9 | .
CASSPGTGGSGANVLTF | TGCGCCAGCAGCCCCGGGACAGGGGGGTCTGGGGCCAACGTCCTGACTTTC | TRBJ2-6 | . | TRBV4-1 | TRBD1
CASSHGGHSTYEQYF | TGCGCCAGCAGCCATGGGGGACATTCCACCTACGAGCAGTACTTC | TRBJ2-7 | few | TRBV4-1 | .
CASNSGGPSGYTEAFF | TGTGCCAGCAATTCAGGGGGTCCATCGGGATACACTGAAGCTTTCTTT | TRBJ1-1 | . | TRBV9 | TRBD1
CASSRSLADTQYF | TGTGCCAGCTCGCGCTCACTCGCGGATACGCAGTATTTT | TRBJ2-3 | . | TRBV18 | .
CAIREAGDNEQFF | TGTGCCATCCGAGAGGCAGGGGACAATGAGCAGTTCTTC | TRBJ2-1 | . | TRBV10-3 | .
CASSIPGSAYEQYF | TGTGCCAGTAGTATCCCGGGTTCTGCCTACGAGCAGTACTTC | TRBJ2-7 | . | TRBV19 | .
CASSPPWAGSVVHQPQHF | TGTGCCAGCAGTCCTCCCTGGGCAGGGTCCGTTGTCCATCAGCCCCAGCATTTT | TRBJ1-5 | . | TRBV2 | .
CASSLDSSPPTKQYF | TGTGCCAGTAGTCTGGACAGTTCCCCTCCTACGAAGCAGTACTTC | TRBJ2-7 | . | TRBV19 | .
CASSYSTGPSYEQYF | TGTGCCAGCAGTTACTCGACAGGGCCGTCCTACGAGCAGTACTTC | TRBJ2-7 | many | TRBV6-5 | TRBD1
CASSQDLAARAISGNTIYF | TGTGCCAGCAGCCAAGACCTTGCCGCCAGGGCCATCTCTGGAAACACCATATATTTT | TRBJ1-3 | few | TRBV4-2 | .
CASSVGGGGASYNEQFF | TGTGCCAGCAGCGTAGGCGGCGGGGGGGCCTCCTACAATGAGCAGTTCTTC | TRBJ2-1 | . | TRBV9 | TRBD2
CASSSHGRGSEAFF | TGTGCCAGCAGCTCCCATGGCCGGGGGTCTGAAGCTTTCTTT | TRBJ1-1 | . | TRBV11-2 | .
CASSFQGIQGEQYF | TGTGCCAGCAGCTTCCAGGGTATCCAGGGGGAGCAGTACTTC | TRBJ2-7 | few | TRBV7-9 | .
CASSPARGSGGLDTQYF | TGTGCCAGTAGTCCCGCCCGGGGTAGCGGGGGACTAGATACGCAGTATTTT | TRBJ2-3 | . | TRBV19 | TRBD2
CASSLGGAGANVLTF | TGTGCCAGCAGCTTAGGGGGGGCTGGGGCCAACGTCCTGACTTTC | TRBJ2-6 | . | TRBV7-9 | .
CASSRGLTNTEAFF | TGTGCCAGCAGCCGAGGACTGACGAACACTGAAGCTTTCTTT | TRBJ1-1 | . | TRBV5-6 | .
CASSWDRPSYEQYF | TGTGCCAGCAGCTGGGACAGGCCCTCCTACGAGCAGTACTTC | TRBJ2-7 | once | TRBV5-8 | TRBD1
CASSGDSGAAGEQYF | TGTGCCAGCAGCGGAGATAGCGGGGCGGCGGGGGAGCAGTACTTC | TRBJ2-7 | . | TRBV9 | TRBD2
CASSLDQGAFSYEQYF | TGCGCCAGCAGCCTCGATCAGGGGGCCTTCTCCTACGAGCAGTACTTC | TRBJ2-7 | . | TRBV4-1 | TRBD1
CAISIRGGEQYF | TGTGCCATCAGTATCAGGGGTGGAGAGCAGTACTTC | TRBJ2-7 | . | TRBV10-3 | .